This T cell receptor beta chain came from a study of T cells after yellow fever vaccination. Findings of the study overall: Although the secondary response was weaker, it peaked faster, at day 5 versus 15.

Remarks on this clonotype: Its antigen is still unknown.

In TCRdb, the 5' RACE reads were re-called with MiXCR into one record per CDR3 protein. The table shows about 300,000 distinct CDR3 sequences, with roughly 9% occurring only once. The sample consisted of CD4+ T cells sorted from PBMCs, taken 5 days after the yellow fever booster vaccination. This receptor was taken from a man younger than 35 who received the YFV17D yellow fever vaccine.

The CDR3 spells CSVERTESPYEQYF. The CDR3 DNA sequence: TGCAGCGTTGAAAGAACAGAAAGCCCCTACGAGCAGTACTTC. This chain connects TRBV29-1 to TRBJ2-7; no reliable D call. CDR3 length equals 14 residues. Germline CDR1 and CDR2: SQVTM and ANQGSEA. The ends were cut back, 2 bases at V and 2 bases at J, with 13 bases in the middle.